A single T cell receptor (beta chain) is shown here with its context. This sample was included in a study of blood T cell repertoires in COVID-19. Study at large: Whether acute or convalescent, the COVID-19 samples came from the United States, Italy and Spain.

Only in-frame clones appear in the TCRdb table, and some are missing; sequencing was by immunoSEQ multiplex PCR. The sample contains about 210,000 clones, around 80% of which appear only once. This CDR3 spans 14 amino acids. Trimming cost V 5 bases and J 2 bases, with 13 bases left between them. Germline V lookup: CDR1 SGHRS, CDR2 YFSETQ. The sequence came from a woman aged 40 to 50 with acute or convalescent COVID-19. This sequence joins TRBV5-1 and TRBJ1-2; D uncertain. The sequencing sample was made of peripheral blood. CDR3: CASREDPDNYGYTF. CDR3 in DNA: TGCGCCAGCAGGGAGGATCCCGACAACTATGGCTACACCTTC.